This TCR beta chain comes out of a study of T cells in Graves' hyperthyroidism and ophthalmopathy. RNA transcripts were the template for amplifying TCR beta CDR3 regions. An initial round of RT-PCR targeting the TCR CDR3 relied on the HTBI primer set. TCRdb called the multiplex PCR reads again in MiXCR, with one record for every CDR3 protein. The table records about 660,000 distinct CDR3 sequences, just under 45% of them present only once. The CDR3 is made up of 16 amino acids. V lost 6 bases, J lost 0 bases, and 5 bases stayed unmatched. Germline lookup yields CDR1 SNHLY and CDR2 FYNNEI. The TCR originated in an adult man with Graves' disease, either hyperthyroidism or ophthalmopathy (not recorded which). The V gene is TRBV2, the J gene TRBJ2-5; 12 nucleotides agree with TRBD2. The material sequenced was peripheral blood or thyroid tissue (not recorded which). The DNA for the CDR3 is TGTGCCAGCAGCCAGCGACTAGCGGGAGACCAAGAGACCCAGTACTTC. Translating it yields CASSQRLAGDQETQYF.